These 30 T cell receptor beta chains were sequenced from one sample in a study of T cell repertoires in cytomegalovirus infection. MiXCR was run by TCRdb on the reads, yielding one entry per CDR3 protein. The table lists 200,000 to 300,000 distinct CDR3 sequences, roughly 10% of them singletons. The sequenced material came from PBMCs. Every receptor here comes from a human donor in good health (CMV status not recorded). Some clones in this sample may be carry-over from other donors' samples.

There are many counts of this clonotype. The V gene is TRBV7-2, the J gene TRBJ2-2; D perhaps matches TRBD2 (6 bases). The CDR3 loop spans 13 amino acids. V lost 3 bases, J lost 9 bases, and 11 bases lay in between. Germline values: CDR1 SGHTA, CDR2 FQGNSA. CDR3 coding DNA: TGTGCCAGCAGCTTTGGAGGGGCCCGGGAGCTGTTTTTT. It encodes CASSFGGARELFF.

There are many counts of this clonotype. This chain links TRBV7-3 with TRBJ2-2; 7 nucleotides line up with TRBD2. Germline CDR1 reads SGHTA; CDR2 reads FQGTGA. Unmatched junction bases numbered 10, after V lost 5 bases and J lost 4 bases. This CDR3 contains 16 residues. The CDR3: CASSPFGEGSTGELFF. Here the CDR3 DNA reads TGTGCCAGCAGCCCCTTTGGGGAGGGGAGCACCGGGGAGCTGTTTTTT.

This clonotype was recorded at least ten times. V gene TRBV7-8 combines with J gene TRBJ1-1, with 9 bases lining up with TRBD1. This CDR3 has 14 amino acids. Germline lookup yields CDR1 SGHVS and CDR2 FQNEAQ. V lost 1 base and J lost 4; bases outside the gene matches: 1. The DNA of the CDR3 is TGTGCCAGCAGCTTAGGGACAGGGGTCACTGAAGCTTTCTTT. This sequence encodes CASSLGTGVTEAFF.

This clonotype was counted at least ten times. V and J are TRBV7-2 and TRBJ1-2; D possibly corresponds to TRBD1 (6 bases). This CDR3 has 14 amino acids. Looked up from germline, CDR1 is SGHTA and CDR2 is FQGNSA. Trimming left V 4 bases short and J 7 bases short, with 16 bases between. CDR3 loop: CASSSLDSFLGYTF. The CDR3, as DNA: TGTGCCAGCAGCTCCCTGGACAGCTTCCTTGGCTACACCTTC.

This clonotype was counted ten times or more. The rearrangement joins TRBV27 to TRBJ1-5; possible D gene TRBD1, 5 bases. This CDR3 region has 15 residues. Between the trimmed V and J ends, which lost 5 bases and 4 bases, there was a span of 15 bases. Germline V CDR1 and CDR2: MNHEY, SMNVEV (reference sequence). The CDR3 DNA reads as TGTGCCAGCAGTATCTCAGGGTATAGTAATCAGCCCCAGCATTTT. The encoded protein is CASSISGYSNQPQHF.

This clonotype appeared many times. The chain joins TRBV7-8 to TRBJ2-2, with a tentative D call TRBD1 (6 bases). The CDR3 length is 14 residues. Germline CDR1 SGHVS, CDR2 FQNEAQ. The germline V and J ends were trimmed by 2 bases and 5 bases, with 9 bases remaining between them. The chain's CDR3 is CASSLFQGTGELFF. DNA for the CDR3: TGTGCCAGCAGCTTATTCCAGGGGACCGGGGAGCTGTTTTTT.

This clonotype came up many times. This sequence joins TRBV7-2 and TRBJ1-5, with D uncertain. Trimming left V 1 base short and J 1 base short, with 17 bases between. This CDR3 is built from 18 residues. CDR1 is SGHTA, CDR2 FQGNSA, per germline. CDR3 DNA sequence: TGTGCCAGCAGCTTAGGTGGTGCGTCCCGCGGGAGCAATCAGCCCCAGCATTTT. It encodes CASSLGGASRGSNQPQHF.

This chain joins TRBV12-3 or TRBV12-4 and TRBJ2-1, with 16 bases aligning to TRBD2. CDR3 size: 17 residues. The trim removed 6 bases at V and 8 bases at J, leaving 10 bases unmatched. The CDR3 DNA reads as TGTGCCAGCAGCCCGACCCTGGGGACTAGCGGGAGGGATGAGCAGTTCTTC. Translation: CASSPTLGTSGRDEQFF.

This clonotype was counted ten times or more. The J gene is TRBJ2-4, the V gene TRBV18, with TRBD1 matching over 9 bases. This CDR3 has 16 amino acids. Germline lookup yields CDR1 KGHSH and CDR2 LQKENI. The ends lost 1 base at V and 6 bases at J; junction bases unmatched: 7. CDR3 loop: CASSPQTTGGSNIQYF. DNA of the CDR3: TGTGCCAGCTCACCACAGACAACAGGGGGCTCAAACATTCAGTACTTC.

Ten or more counts support this clonotype. CDR3 protein: CASSLGGPRANQPQHF. CDR3 nucleotides: TGTGCCAGCAGCTTAGGAGGCCCAAGGGCAAATCAGCCCCAGCATTTT. V gene TRBV7-2 combines with J gene TRBJ1-5; no firm D call. V was shortened by 1 base and J by 4 bases, with 14 bases between the two germline ends. Germline lookup yields CDR1 SGHTA and CDR2 FQGNSA. This CDR3 is 16 amino acids long. Based on the CDR3 plus reference TRBV7-2 and TRBJ1-5, the full variable domain is GAGVSQSPSNKVTEKGKDVELRCDPISGHTALYWYRQSLGQGLEFLIYFQGNSAPDKSGLPSDRFSAERTGGSVSTLTIQRTQQEDSAVYLCASSLGGPRANQPQHFGDGTRLSIL.

This chain uses TRBV20-1 with TRBJ2-1; 8 positions match TRBD2. Germline V gives CDR1 DFQATT, CDR2 SNEGSKA (reference sequence). CDR3 length equals 16 residues. V trimming: 2 bases; J trimming: 5 bases; junction bases outside the gene matches: 11. CDR3 loop: CSARPPFASGHNEQFF. In DNA, the CDR3 is TGCAGTGCTAGACCCCCCTTCGCTAGCGGGCACAATGAGCAGTTCTTC.

The chain combines TRBV10-2 with TRBJ2-3, with D possibly matching TRBD2 (6 bases). There are 13 residues in the CDR3. The germline gives CDR1 WSHSY, CDR2 SAAADI. V was shortened by 8 bases and J by 1 base, with 10 bases between the two germline ends. This chain's CDR3 is CASGRKGTDTQYF. The CDR3 DNA is TGCGCCAGCGGGAGGAAGGGCACAGATACGCAGTATTTT.

The table lists this clonotype with many counts. The chain joins TRBV7-2 to TRBJ1-6; a weak D match, TRBD1 (5 bases). Trimming shortened V by 5 bases and J by 6 bases, and 14 bases separated the two germline ends. The germline CDR1 and CDR2 sequences are SGHTA and FQGNSA. This CDR3 spans 15 amino acids. Here the CDR3 DNA reads TGTGCCAGCAGCGGCGGGGGGGGTGGTAATTCACCCCTCCACTTT. Its translation is CASSGGGGGNSPLHF.

This clonotype occurred many times. The chain has TRBV7-2 and TRBJ2-3, with 9 bases matching TRBD1. After removal of 4 bases from V and 2 bases from J, the junction contained 4 bases not matched to a gene. This CDR3 has 15 amino acids. Looked up from germline, CDR1 is SGHTA and CDR2 is FQGNSA. This CDR3 reads CASSSGQGYTDTQYF. The CDR3 DNA is TGTGCCAGCAGCTCGGGACAGGGATACACAGATACGCAGTATTTT.

The chain is built from TRBV20-1 and TRBJ2-5; 8 positions match TRBD2. Germline V gene lookup returns CDR1 DFQATT and CDR2 SNEGSKA (reference sequence). Germline trimming cut 5 bases from V and 3 bases from J; bases unmatched to any gene: 8. There are 14 residues in the CDR3. The CDR3 reads CSARTVSGKETQYF. The DNA for the CDR3 is TGCAGTGCTCGAACCGTTAGCGGGAAAGAGACCCAGTACTTC.

This clonotype showed up just a few times. The rearrangement uses TRBV7-6 and TRBJ2-5; 7 bases are a match to TRBD2. Germline lookup yields CDR1 SGHVS and CDR2 FNYEAQ. The CDR3 extends over 13 amino acids. V gave up 7 bases and J gave up 6 bases; unmatched junction bases: 8. This chain's CDR3 is CASKWREGKTQYF. CDR3 bases: TGTGCCAGCAAGTGGAGGGAGGGAAAGACCCAGTACTTC.

This clonotype turned up a few times. The gene calls are TRBV28 and TRBJ1-1; D call uncertain. V dropped 7 bases and J dropped 10 bases, with 13 bases sitting between them. Germline lookup yields CDR1 MDHEN and CDR2 SYDVKM. The CDR3 runs 11 residues. CDR3 nucleotides: TGTGCCAGCATTACTCCTGGAGTAGCTTTCTTT. The encoded protein is CASITPGVAFF.

This clonotype appeared many times. This chain connects TRBV7-2 to TRBJ2-2; no reliable D call. Between the trimmed V and J ends, which lost 2 bases and 4 bases, there was a span of 5 bases. There are 13 residues in the CDR3. Germline lookup yields CDR1 SGHTA and CDR2 FQGNSA. CDR3 bases: TGTGCCAGCAGCTTACTTTTCACCGGGGAGCTGTTTTTT. Amino acids: CASSLLFTGELFF.

This clonotype has a count of ten or more. The chain recombines TRBV6-1 with TRBJ2-5; the D gene could be TRBD1 or TRBD2 (5 bases each). Germline assignment: CDR1 MNHNS and CDR2 SASEGT. V dropped 7 bases and J dropped 6 bases, with 12 bases sitting between them. There are 12 residues in the CDR3. In DNA form, the CDR3 reads TGTGCCAGCAACCCTTCGGGACAGACCCAGTACTTC. It yields the protein CASNPSGQTQYF.

This clonotype has at least ten counts. J is TRBJ1-1 and V is TRBV11-2; D uncertain. Trimming pared 5 bases from V and 0 bases from J, leaving 13 bases between. The germline V gene encodes CDR1 SGHAT and CDR2 FQNNGV. This CDR3 region has 15 residues. CDR3 protein: CASSVSQILNTEAFF. The CDR3 nucleotides are TGTGCCAGCAGCGTTAGTCAGATCTTGAACACTGAAGCTTTCTTT.

This clonotype came up a few times. This chain uses TRBV19 with TRBJ2-7, with TRBD2 identical over 7 bases. J was trimmed by 2 bases and V by 8 bases; bases with no gene match: 9. In germline, CDR1 is LNHDA, CDR2 SQIVND (reference sequence). The CDR3 extends over 14 amino acids. The CDR3 DNA sequence: TGTGCCAGTTCCCCCGGGACTATCACCTACGAGCAGTACTTC. Translating gives CASSPGTITYEQYF.

This clonotype has a count of ten or more. The chain recombines TRBV5-1 with TRBJ2-2; D perhaps matches TRBD2 (6 bases). Trimming took off 4 bases at V and 1 base at J, with 11 bases between the two ends. This CDR3 has 15 amino acids. Germline values: CDR1 SGHRS, CDR2 YFSETQ. The CDR3 DNA follows: TGCGCCAGCAGCCCGGAGGGGAGGAACACCGGGGAGCTGTTTTTT. Residues: CASSPEGRNTGELFF.

This clonotype was observed a single time. CDR3 bases: TGTGCCAGCAGGTCCTTGCGGGCACGGACAGATACGCAGTATTTT. It codes for CASRSLRARTDTQYF. The chain joins TRBV12-3 or TRBV12-4 to TRBJ2-3, with D possibly matching TRBD2 (5 bases). The CDR3 length is 15 residues. The V end was cut by 6 bases, the J end by 3 bases, with 16 bases between.

This clonotype was found many times. The genes are TRBV7-2 and TRBJ2-1; D call uncertain. The CDR3 totals 11 residues. Germline V CDR1 and CDR2: SGHTA, FQGNSA. With 5 bases removed from V and 10 bases from J, the gap between germline ends came to 9 bases. CDR3 in amino acids: CASSILAEQFF. Here the CDR3 DNA reads TGTGCCAGCAGCATACTGGCAGAGCAGTTCTTC.

There are a few counts of this clonotype. The chain is built from TRBV20-1 and TRBJ2-7; 7 bases map to TRBD1. The CDR3 contains 15 residues. With 6 bases clipped from V and 1 base from J, the junction kept 12 bases outside the gene matches. Germline V lookup: CDR1 DFQATT, CDR2 SNEGSKA (reference sequence). The CDR3 DNA follows: TGCAGTGCCGGTACAGACAGGGTTGTTTCCTACGAGCAGTACTTC. Translated: CSAGTDRVVSYEQYF.

This clonotype was seen repeatedly, ten times or more. J is TRBJ1-2 and V is TRBV11-2, with D possibly matching TRBD1 (5 bases). Germline loops: CDR1 SGHAT, CDR2 FQNNGV. The V end was cut by 5 bases, the J end by 6 bases, with 10 bases between. CDR3 length equals 12 residues. The CDR3 loop reads CASSPGKNGYTF. Here the CDR3 DNA reads TGTGCCAGCAGCCCAGGGAAAAATGGCTACACCTTC.

The gene calls are TRBV6-6 and TRBJ1-2; D is undetermined. CDR3 length: 14 residues. The germline V gene has CDR1 MNHNY and CDR2 SVGAGI (reference sequence). V was trimmed by 0 bases and J by 6 bases, leaving 11 bases between them. The CDR3 here is CASSYSAAGNGYTF. Here the CDR3 DNA reads TGTGCCAGCAGTTACTCAGCGGCGGGTAATGGCTACACCTTC.

This clonotype has just a few counts. V is TRBV2 and J is TRBJ2-5; D is possibly TRBD2 (6 bases). CDR1 is SNHLY, CDR2 FYNNEI, per germline. The V end lost 7 bases, the J end lost 4 bases, and 16 bases lay between the germline ends. The CDR3 runs 14 residues. For the CDR3, the DNA is TGTGCCAGCATCGGATGGGGGGACCCAGAGACCCAGTACTTC. Residues: CASIGWGDPETQYF.

This clonotype has ten or more counts. The chain has TRBV20-1 and TRBJ2-5, with 9 nucleotides matching TRBD2. V lost 3 bases to trimming and J lost 5 bases; unmatched junction nucleotides: 19. The CDR3 has 18 amino acids. Germline V CDR1 and CDR2: DFQATT, SNEGSKA (reference sequence). The CDR3 region is CSASSPWGRGGRSETQYF. The CDR3 DNA follows: TGCAGTGCTAGTTCTCCTTGGGGGCGGGGGGGCCGGTCGGAGACCCAGTACTTC.

This clonotype has a handful of counts. The rearrangement links TRBV27 to TRBJ2-2; possible D gene TRBD2, 6 bases. The V gene's germline CDR1 is MNHEY and CDR2 SMNVEV (reference sequence). V shed 5 bases and J shed 0 bases, with 16 bases lying between them. The CDR3 loop spans 17 amino acids. CDR3 sequence: CASSPMAGLANTGELFF. Written as DNA, the CDR3 is TGTGCCAGCAGTCCAATGGCGGGGCTCGCGAACACCGGGGAGCTGTTTTTT.